Below are 21 T cell receptor beta chains sequenced from a single sample in a study of T cell responses to AZD1222 COVID-19 vaccine (dated by TCRdb to about 2021). The sample's time point, from its label and the paper: baseline before first vaccination. Receptor libraries were prepared by the immunoSEQ multiplex PCR assay. What TCRdb holds here is the immuneACCESS table cut down to in-frame rearrangements. Part of the clones is not present; checked against another copy, under half of the missing clones reflect an unresolved V gene, and the others are unexplained. Counted in this sample were 100,000 to 120,000 clones; 70% to 90% of them appeared once. The ten largest clones represent 3.2% of the sample. This specimen was peripheral blood, taken on day 0 of AZD1222 vaccination. All receptors derive from an adult in good health.

The rearrangement links TRBV6-5 to TRBJ1-1, with 7 positions matching TRBD1. The CDR3 length is 13 residues. From germline, CDR1 is MNHEY and CDR2 SVGAGI. The V gene end was trimmed by 3 bases and the J gene end by 3 bases; junction bases not matched to a gene: 1. In nucleotides, the CDR3 is TGTGCCAGCAGTTATGACAGGGACACTGAAGCTTTCTTT. Translated: CASSYDRDTEAFF.

The chain combines TRBV10-3 with TRBJ1-1; tentative D call: TRBD1 (5 bases). The V end lost 8 bases, the J end lost 4 bases, and 14 bases lay between the germline ends. CDR3 size: 13 residues. Germline V lookup: CDR1 ENHRY, CDR2 SYGVKD. CDR3 loop: CAIGWGTSTEAFF. The CDR3 bases are TGTGCCATCGGCTGGGGCACATCCACTGAAGCTTTCTTT.

The chain couples TRBV5-4 to TRBJ1-2; D is ambiguous. V lost 0 bases, J lost 6 bases, and 24 bases lay in between. The CDR3 has 18 residues. CDR1 and CDR2 (germline): SGHNT, YYREEE (reference sequence). The DNA for the CDR3 is TGTGCCAGCAGCTTGGCCCGGGCGGGCCTCGGCGGTTCAGATGGCTACACCTTC. Translating it yields CASSLARAGLGGSDGYTF.

This clone was counted only a few times. This chain links TRBV28 with TRBJ1-2; D unresolved. Trimming left V 7 bases short and J 7 bases short, with 13 bases between. In germline, CDR1 is MDHEN, CDR2 SYDVKM. This CDR3 comprises 12 residues. DNA for the CDR3: TGTGCCAGCACCCCCCCGGTAGGTGGCTACACCTTC. It encodes CASTPPVGGYTF.

CDR3 coding DNA: TGTGCCAGCAGCTTGTACAGGATACTCAATCAGCCCCAGCATTTT. Translation gives CASSLYRILNQPQHF. The chain is built from TRBV7-6 and TRBJ1-5, with D tentatively TRBD1 (5 bases). The CDR3 has 15 amino acids. The germline V gene has CDR1 SGHVS and CDR2 FNYEAQ. Between the trimmed V and J ends, which lost 3 bases and 3 bases, there was a span of 12 bases.

The CDR3 sequence: CARSGGRYYEQYF. The CDR3 region has the DNA TGTGCCAGAAGCGGCGGGCGGTACTACGAGCAGTACTTC. The chain combines TRBV5-3 with TRBJ2-7; maybe TRBD2 (5 bases). TRBV5-3 is flagged as an ORF with uncertain function. This CDR3 contains 13 residues. Trimming removed 4 bases at V and 3 bases at J, with 11 bases between.

V and J are TRBV29-1 and TRBJ1-3, with no clear D. The ends were cut back, 7 bases at V and 0 bases at J, with 10 bases in the middle. The CDR3 is 13 residues long. Germline assignment: CDR1 SQVTM and CDR2 ANQGSEA. CDR3 coding DNA: TGCAGCGCCCGACCGAACTCTGGAAACACCATATATTTT. This codes for CSARPNSGNTIYF.

The chain joins TRBV7-6 to TRBJ2-6, with TRBD2 matching 7 bases. With V trimmed by 3 bases and J by 2 bases, 1 base remained unmatched. CDR3 size: 15 residues. Germline V gene lookup returns CDR1 SGHVS and CDR2 FNYEAQ. The CDR3 region has the DNA TGTGCCAGCAGCTTCCGGGGGGCTGGGGCCAACGTCCTGACTTTC. Encoded protein: CASSFRGAGANVLTF.

This clone was seen once. The chain joins TRBV19 to TRBJ2-6; possible D gene TRBD2, 5 bases. Germline V lookup: CDR1 LNHDA, CDR2 SQIVND (reference sequence). Trimming removed 2 bases from V and 0 bases from J, with 11 bases in between. CDR3 size: 17 residues. The CDR3 reads CASSIFHDYSGANVLTF. CDR3 bases: TGTGCCAGTAGTATATTCCACGACTACTCTGGGGCCAACGTCCTGACTTTC.

The gene calls are TRBV9 and TRBJ2-7; no firm D call. The CDR3 spans 15 residues. Trimming removed 0 bases from V and 0 bases from J, with 10 bases in between. Looked up from germline, CDR1 is SGDLS and CDR2 is YYNGEE. The CDR3 loop is CASSVGPTVSYEQYF. The CDR3 region has the DNA TGTGCCAGCAGCGTAGGGCCCACAGTCTCCTACGAGCAGTACTTC.

The V and J genes are TRBV27 and TRBJ2-7; D tentatively fits TRBD1 or TRBD2 (5 bases each). Germline V lookup: CDR1 MNHEY, CDR2 SMNVEV (reference sequence). Trimming stripped 5 bases from V and 1 base from J, with 15 bases between. CDR3 size: 15 residues. The CDR3 loop is CASSMDKGGSYEQYF. CDR3 in DNA: TGTGCCAGCAGTATGGACAAGGGCGGGTCCTACGAGCAGTACTTC.

This clone has more than one count but fewer than ten. J is TRBJ1-2 and V is TRBV4-3; D remains ambiguous. Germline V gene data show CDR1 as LGHNA and CDR2 as YSLEER. The V gene lost 0 bases and the J gene lost 3 bases, with 11 bases spanning the gap. This CDR3 region has 15 residues. The CDR3 nucleotides read TGCGCCAGCAGCCAAGATTACTCGCGGGACTATGGCTACACCTTC. Translating gives CASSQDYSRDYGYTF.

This chain connects TRBV6-6 to TRBJ2-7, with D possibly TRBD2 on 7 matching bases. V shed 2 bases and J shed 4 bases, with 12 bases lying between them. This CDR3 is 14 amino acids long. From germline, CDR1 is MNHNY and CDR2 SVGAGI (reference sequence). CDR3 sequence: CASSYEGGGYEQYF. CDR3 DNA sequence: TGTGCCAGCAGTTACGAGGGGGGAGGGTACGAGCAGTACTTC.

This clone was counted a few times. This sequence joins TRBV7-8 and TRBJ1-2; a possible D gene is TRBD1 (6 bases). The CDR3 totals 17 residues. Germline V lookup: CDR1 SGHVS, CDR2 FQNEAQ. V was cut by 2 bases and J by 0 bases, with 16 bases left in between. In DNA form, the CDR3 reads TGTGCCAGCAGCTTACTTGCCAGGGGACCTGCTAACTATGGCTACACCTTC. The encoded protein is CASSLLARGPANYGYTF. The variable domain in full, completed from reference TRBV7-8 and TRBJ1-2, reads GAGVSQSPRYKVAKRGQDVALRCDPISGHVSLFWYQQALGQGPEFLTYFQNEAQLDKSGLPSDRFFAERPEGSVSTLKIQRTQQEDSAVYLCASSLLARGPANYGYTFGSGTRLTVV.

The rearrangement uses TRBV29-1 and TRBJ1-5; tentatively, D is TRBD1 (6 bases). Trimming pared 5 bases from V and 3 bases from J, leaving 14 bases between. Germline CDR1 is SQVTM and CDR2 is ANQGSEA. The CDR3 extends over 14 amino acids. The CDR3 here is CSVSPGGHNQPQHF. CDR3 sequence (DNA): TGCAGCGTTTCCCCCGGGGGACACAATCAGCCCCAGCATTTT.

Written as DNA, the CDR3 is TGCAGTGCTAGTTATCAGCCCCAGCATTTT. Protein sequence: CSASYQPQHF. This rearrangement joins TRBV20-1 to TRBJ1-5, with no clear D. V was pared by 3 bases and J by 5 bases, with 2 bases between. The CDR3 spans 10 residues. Germline CDR1 and CDR2: DFQATT and SNEGSKA (reference sequence).

The sample holds one count of this clone. The chain links TRBV7-2 to TRBJ1-5; a weak D match, TRBD1 (5 bases). The CDR3 is 12 amino acids. Per the germline V gene, CDR1 is SGHTA and CDR2 is FQGNSA. The ends were cut back, 8 bases at V and 1 base at J, with 6 bases in the middle. CDR3 sequence (DNA): TGTGCCAGCCGGGGGAGCAATCAGCCCCAGCATTTT. Protein: CASRGSNQPQHF.

The chain carries TRBV7-9 and TRBJ1-4, with 7 positions matching TRBD1. This CDR3 is built from 15 residues. Germline CDR1 reads SEHNR; CDR2 reads FQNEAQ (reference sequence). Trimming took 5 bases from V and 0 from J; bases not matched to a gene: 3. This chain's CDR3 is CASSGQAATNEKLFF. In nucleotides, the CDR3 is TGTGCCAGCAGCGGACAGGCTGCAACTAATGAAAAACTGTTTTTT.

The chain has TRBV4-2 and TRBJ2-6, with unresolved D. Trimming took off 1 base at V and 0 bases at J, with 7 bases between the two ends. The CDR3 has 16 residues. Germline values: CDR1 LGHNA, CDR2 YNFKEQ. The CDR3 coding sequence is TGTGCCAGCAGCCAAGTTCAGAGCTCTGGGGCCAACGTCCTGACTTTC. Residues: CASSQVQSSGANVLTF.

The rearrangement joins TRBV3-1 (or the pseudogene TRBV3-2) to TRBJ2-5, with a weak D call TRBD1 (6 bases). CDR1 and CDR2 from the germline V gene are LGHDT and YNNKEL (reference sequence). V was shortened by 8 bases and J by 5 bases, with 15 bases between the two germline ends. The CDR3 is 13 amino acids. For the CDR3, the DNA is TGTGCCAGCCGAACACAGGGTAATGAGACCCAGTACTTC. It specifies CASRTQGNETQYF.

The V gene is TRBV19, the J gene TRBJ2-5; unclear D gene. CDR1 is LNHDA and CDR2 is SQIVND in the germline V gene (reference sequence). CDR3 length: 15 amino acids. V was shortened by 4 bases and J by 2 bases, with 14 bases between the two germline ends. The CDR3 nucleotides read TGTGCCAGTAGTAGCCCACAGTTCGATCAAGAGACCCAGTACTTC. Its protein product is CASSSPQFDQETQYF. Using reference TRBV19 and TRBJ2-5 for the parts outside the CDR3, the full variable domain is DGGITQSPKYLFRKEGQNVTLSCEQNLNHDAMYWYRQDPGQGLRLIYYSQIVNDFQKGDIAEGYSVSREKKESFPLTVTSAQKNPTAFYLCASSSPQFDQETQYFGPGTRLLVL.